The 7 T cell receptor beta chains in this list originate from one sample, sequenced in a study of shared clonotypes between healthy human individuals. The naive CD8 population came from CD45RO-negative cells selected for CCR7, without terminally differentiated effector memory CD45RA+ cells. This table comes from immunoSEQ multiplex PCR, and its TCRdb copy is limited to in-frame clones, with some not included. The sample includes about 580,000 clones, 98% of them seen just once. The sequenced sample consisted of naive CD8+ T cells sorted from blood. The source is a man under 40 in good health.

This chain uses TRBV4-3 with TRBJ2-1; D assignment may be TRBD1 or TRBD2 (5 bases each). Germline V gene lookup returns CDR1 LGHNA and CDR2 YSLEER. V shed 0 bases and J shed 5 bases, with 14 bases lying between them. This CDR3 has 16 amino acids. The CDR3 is CASSQDRGSWNNEQFF. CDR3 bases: TGCGCCAGCAGCCAAGATCGGGGCAGCTGGAACAATGAGCAGTTCTTC.

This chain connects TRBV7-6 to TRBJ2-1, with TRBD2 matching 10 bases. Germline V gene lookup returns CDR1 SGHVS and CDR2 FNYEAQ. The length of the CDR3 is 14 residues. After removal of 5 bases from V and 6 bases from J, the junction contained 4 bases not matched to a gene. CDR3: CASSRSGGPNEQFF. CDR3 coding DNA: TGTGCCAGCAGCCGTAGCGGGGGGCCCAATGAGCAGTTCTTC.

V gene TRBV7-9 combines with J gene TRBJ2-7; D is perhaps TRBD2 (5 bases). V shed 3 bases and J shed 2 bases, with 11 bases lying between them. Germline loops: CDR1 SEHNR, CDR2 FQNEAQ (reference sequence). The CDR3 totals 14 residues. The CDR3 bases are TGTGCCAGCAGCTTTCGGGGAGACCCCTACGAGCAGTACTTC. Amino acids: CASSFRGDPYEQYF.

CDR3 sequence (DNA): TGCAGCGTTGCAGTCAGGGAGAGAGAGACCCAGTACTTC. Amino acid sequence: CSVAVRERETQYF. The V call is TRBV29-1, the J call TRBJ2-5, with D tentatively TRBD1 or TRBD2 (5 bases each). Between the trimmed V and J ends, which lost 4 bases and 4 bases, there was a span of 13 bases. Germline loops: CDR1 SQVTM, CDR2 ANQGSEA. This CDR3 contains 13 residues. Using reference TRBV29-1 and TRBJ2-5 for the parts outside the CDR3, the full variable domain is SAVISQKPSRDICQRGTSLTIQCQVDSQVTMMFWYRQQPGQSLTLIATANQGSEATYESGFVIDKFPISRPNLTFSTLTVSNMSPEDSSIYLCSVAVRERETQYFGPGTRLLVL.

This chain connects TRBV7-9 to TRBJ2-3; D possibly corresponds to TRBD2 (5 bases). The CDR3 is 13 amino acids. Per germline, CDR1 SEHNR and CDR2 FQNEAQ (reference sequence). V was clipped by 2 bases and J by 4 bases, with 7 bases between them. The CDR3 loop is CASSLFGADTQYF. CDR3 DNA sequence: TGTGCCAGCAGCTTATTCGGGGCAGATACGCAGTATTTT.

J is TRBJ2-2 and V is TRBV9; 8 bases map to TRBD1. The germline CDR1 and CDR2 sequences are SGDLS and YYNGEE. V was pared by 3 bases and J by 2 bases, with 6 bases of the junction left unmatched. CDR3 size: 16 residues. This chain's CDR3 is CASSAPGTGNTGELFF. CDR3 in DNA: TGTGCCAGCAGCGCCCCCGGGACAGGAAACACCGGGGAGCTGTTTTTT.

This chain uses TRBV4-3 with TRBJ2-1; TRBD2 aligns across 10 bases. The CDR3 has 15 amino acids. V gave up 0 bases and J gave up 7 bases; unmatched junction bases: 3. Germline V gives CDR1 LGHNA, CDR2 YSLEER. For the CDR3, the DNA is TGCGCCAGCAGCCAAGAGCGGACTAGCGGAAATGAGCAGTTCTTC. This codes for CASSQERTSGNEQFF.